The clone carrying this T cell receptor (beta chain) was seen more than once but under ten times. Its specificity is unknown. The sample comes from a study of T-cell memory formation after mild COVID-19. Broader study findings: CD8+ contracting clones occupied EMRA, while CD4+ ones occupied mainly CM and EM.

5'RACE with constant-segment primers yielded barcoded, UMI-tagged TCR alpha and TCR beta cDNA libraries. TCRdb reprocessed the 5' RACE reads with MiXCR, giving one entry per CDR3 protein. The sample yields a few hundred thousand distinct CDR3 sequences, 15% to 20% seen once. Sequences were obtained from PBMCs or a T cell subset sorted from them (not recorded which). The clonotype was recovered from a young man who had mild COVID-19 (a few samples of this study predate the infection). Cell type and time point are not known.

The CDR3 DNA sequence: TGCGCCAGCAGCCCTCGAGGGGGGTACGAGCAGTACTTC. Encoded protein: CASSPRGGYEQYF. The V and J genes are TRBV5-1 and TRBJ2-7, with D possibly being TRBD1 or TRBD2 (6 bases each). The CDR3 runs 13 residues. V was trimmed by 4 bases and J by 4 bases, leaving 12 bases between them. From germline, CDR1 is SGHRS and CDR2 YFSETQ.